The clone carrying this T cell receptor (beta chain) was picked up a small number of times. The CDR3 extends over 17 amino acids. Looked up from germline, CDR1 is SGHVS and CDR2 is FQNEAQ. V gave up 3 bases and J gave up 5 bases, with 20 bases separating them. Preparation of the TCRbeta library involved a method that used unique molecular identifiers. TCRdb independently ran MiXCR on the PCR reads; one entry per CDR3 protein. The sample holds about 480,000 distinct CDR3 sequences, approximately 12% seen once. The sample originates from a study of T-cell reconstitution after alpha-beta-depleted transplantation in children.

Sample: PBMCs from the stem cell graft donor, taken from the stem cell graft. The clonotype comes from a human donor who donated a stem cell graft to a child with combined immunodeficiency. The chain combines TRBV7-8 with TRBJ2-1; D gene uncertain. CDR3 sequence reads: CASSFSLRLERNNEQFF. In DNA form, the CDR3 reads TGTGCCAGCAGCTTCTCCCTTCGGCTAGAGAGGAACAATGAGCAGTTCTTC.